The next 8 T cell receptor beta chains were all read from a single sample in a study of cytomegalovirus exposure and HLA in healthy donors. The PCR ran on 60 Vbeta and 13 Jbeta primers. The assay was immunoSEQ multiplex PCR, and TCRdb's table has in-frame clones only and misses some. The sample includes about 160,000 clones, approximately 90% seen only once; the top ten take around 0.85%. The sequencing input was PBMCs. These receptors were obtained from a woman under 40 in good health and CMV-seronegative.

The V gene is TRBV28, the J gene TRBJ2-7; 7 bases are shared with TRBD1. V lost 6 bases and J lost 3; bases outside the gene matches: 8. Germline CDR1 is MDHEN and CDR2 is SYDVKM. CDR3 length: 14 residues. The DNA of the CDR3 is TGTGCCAGCAGGAACACAGGGGCGAACTACGAGCAGTACTTC. It encodes CASRNTGANYEQYF.

For the CDR3, the DNA is TGTGCCAGCAGCCCGATCCGGGACAGGGGAGGCTACGAGCAGTACTTC. Protein sequence: CASSPIRDRGGYEQYF. The rearrangement uses TRBV11-2 and TRBJ2-7; TRBD1 agrees at 10 bases. The V gene's germline CDR1 is SGHAT and CDR2 FQNNGV. The J segment lost 3 bases and the V segment lost 5 bases, leaving 10 bases of the junction unmatched. The CDR3 sequence is 16 residues long.

This clone was counted a few times. The rearrangement links TRBV5-4 to TRBJ1-2; 7 nucleotides match TRBD1. The germline V gene encodes CDR1 SGHNT and CDR2 YYREEE (reference sequence). The J segment lost 4 bases and the V segment lost 4 bases, leaving 4 bases of the junction unmatched. The CDR3 is made up of 13 amino acids. This chain's CDR3 is CASSKQGVYGYTF. CDR3 nucleotides: TGTGCCAGCAGCAAGCAGGGGGTCTATGGCTACACCTTC. The complete variable domain, with remaining parts taken from reference TRBV5-4 and TRBJ1-2, reads ETGVTQSPTHLIKTRGQQVTLRCSSQSGHNTVSWYQQALGQGPQFIFQYYREEENGRGNFPPRFSGLQFPNYSSELNVNALELDDSALYLCASSKQGVYGYTFGSGTRLTVV.

The chain carries TRBV7-2 and TRBJ1-3; no clear D. This CDR3 is 15 amino acids long. Trimming left V 5 bases short and J 4 bases short, with 15 bases between. Germline-derived CDR1 and CDR2 are SGHTA and FQGNSA. The CDR3 DNA is TGTGCCAGCAGCCAAGGCCGGGGAGGAGGAAACACCATATATTTT. Translation: CASSQGRGGGNTIYF.

CDR3 residues: CASRGGRGGLTEAFF. The CDR3 DNA is TGTGCCAGCAGAGGGGGGAGGGGAGGGCTCACTGAAGCTTTCTTT. The chain employs TRBV5-4 and TRBJ1-1, with a weak D call TRBD1 (6 bases). In germline, CDR1 is SGHNT, CDR2 YYREEE (reference sequence). CDR3 length equals 15 residues. The V end lost 5 bases, the J end lost 4 bases, and 18 bases lay between the germline ends.

V gene TRBV27 combines with J gene TRBJ1-2; 10 positions agree with TRBD1. The CDR3 runs 15 residues. The V gene's germline CDR1 is MNHEY and CDR2 SMNVEV (reference sequence). Losses at the gene ends were 5 bases for V and 2 bases for J; bases not matched to a gene: 5. The CDR3 DNA reads TGTGCCAGCAGTCCGGTGACAGGGGGCAACTATGGCTACACCTTC. This translates into CASSPVTGGNYGYTF.

The chain uses TRBV27 and TRBJ2-5; D is ambiguous. The end of the DNA aligns better with TRBJ2-7, so the J call may be wrong. CDR3 length equals 11 residues. Per germline, CDR1 MNHEY and CDR2 SMNVEV (reference sequence). CDR3: CASSHSYEQYF. The CDR3 DNA reads TGTGCCAGCAGTCACTCCTACGAGCAGTACTTC.

The chain recombines TRBV7-9 with TRBJ2-1, with a tentative D call TRBD2 (5 bases). Germline CDR1 reads SEHNR; CDR2 reads FQNEAQ (reference sequence). The CDR3 consists of 17 residues. The V gene lost 1 base and the J gene lost 2 bases, with 15 bases spanning the gap. The CDR3: CASSLVRGINAYNEQFF. CDR3 in DNA: TGTGCCAGCAGCTTAGTACGAGGGATCAACGCCTACAATGAGCAGTTCTTC.